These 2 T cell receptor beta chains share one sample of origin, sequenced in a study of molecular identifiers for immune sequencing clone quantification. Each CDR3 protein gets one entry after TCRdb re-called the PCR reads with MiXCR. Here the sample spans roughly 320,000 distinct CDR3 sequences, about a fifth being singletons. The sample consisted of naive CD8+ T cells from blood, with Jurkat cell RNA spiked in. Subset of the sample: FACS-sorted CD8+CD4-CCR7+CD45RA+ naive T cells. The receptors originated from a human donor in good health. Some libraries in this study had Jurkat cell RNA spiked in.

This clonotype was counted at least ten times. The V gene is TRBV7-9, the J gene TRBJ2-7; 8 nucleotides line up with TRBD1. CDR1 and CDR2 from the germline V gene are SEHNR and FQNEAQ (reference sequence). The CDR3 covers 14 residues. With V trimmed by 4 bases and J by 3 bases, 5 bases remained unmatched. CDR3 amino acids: CASSSGTGRYEQYF. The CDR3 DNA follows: TGTGCCAGCAGCTCCGGGACAGGCCGCTACGAGCAGTACTTC.

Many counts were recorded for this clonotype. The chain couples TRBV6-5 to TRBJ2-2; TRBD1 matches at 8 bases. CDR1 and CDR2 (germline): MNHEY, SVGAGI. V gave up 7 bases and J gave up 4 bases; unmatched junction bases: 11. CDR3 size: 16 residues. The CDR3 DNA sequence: TGTGCCAGCACCAACCTCAGGGGGCTGGGCACCGGGGAGCTGTTTTTT. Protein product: CASTNLRGLGTGELFF.